This TCR beta chain was identified during a study of early T cells in non-severe SARS-CoV-2 infection. For the study at large: Sequencing used unsorted whole-blood bulk RNA, so chains lack pairing.

Individual cDNA molecules received unique molecular identifiers during library preparation. From the 5' RACE reads, TCRdb called clonotypes with MiXCR, one entry per CDR3 protein. The sample has under 25,000 distinct CDR3 sequences, approximately 4.5% seen once. V was trimmed by 7 bases and J by 2 bases, leaving 12 bases between them. From germline, CDR1 is MNHEY and CDR2 SVGEGT. CDR3 length: 14 residues. Remarks on this clonotype: Its target is unknown.

Study conclusions and caveats: The study's VDJdb matching favored anti-spike CD8 responses and missed private and CD4 specificities.

This TCR was sampled from an adult who was a healthcare worker with PCR-confirmed SARS-CoV-2 infection or an uninfected control (not recorded which). The chain has TRBV6-2 or TRBV6-3 and TRBJ2-1, with D hard to call. The sequenced material came from whole blood. The CDR3 spells CASIGRMAYNEQFF. The CDR3 DNA reads TGTGCCAGCATCGGCAGAATGGCCTACAATGAGCAGTTCTTC.